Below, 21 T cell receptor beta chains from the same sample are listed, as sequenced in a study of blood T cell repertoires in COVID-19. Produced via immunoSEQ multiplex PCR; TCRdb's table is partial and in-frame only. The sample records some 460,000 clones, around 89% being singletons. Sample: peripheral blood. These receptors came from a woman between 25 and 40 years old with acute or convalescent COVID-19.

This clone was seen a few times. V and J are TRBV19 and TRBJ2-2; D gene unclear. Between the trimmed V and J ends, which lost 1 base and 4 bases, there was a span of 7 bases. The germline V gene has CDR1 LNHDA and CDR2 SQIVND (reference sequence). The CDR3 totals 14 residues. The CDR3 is CASSIVTATGELFF. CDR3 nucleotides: TGTGCCAGTAGTATAGTTACAGCCACCGGGGAGCTGTTTTTT.

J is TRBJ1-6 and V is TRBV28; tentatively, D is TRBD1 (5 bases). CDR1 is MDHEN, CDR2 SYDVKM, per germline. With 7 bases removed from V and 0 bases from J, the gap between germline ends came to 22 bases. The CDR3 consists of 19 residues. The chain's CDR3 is CASTNSRGGGYSYNSPLHF. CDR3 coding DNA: TGTGCCAGCACTAACTCCCGTGGGGGGGGGTACTCCTATAATTCACCCCTCCACTTT.

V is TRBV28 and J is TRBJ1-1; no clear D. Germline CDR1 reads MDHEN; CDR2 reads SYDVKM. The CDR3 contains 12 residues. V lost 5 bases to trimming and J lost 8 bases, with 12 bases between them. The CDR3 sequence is CASSPPEREAFF. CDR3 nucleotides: TGTGCCAGCAGTCCACCTGAGAGAGAAGCTTTCTTT.

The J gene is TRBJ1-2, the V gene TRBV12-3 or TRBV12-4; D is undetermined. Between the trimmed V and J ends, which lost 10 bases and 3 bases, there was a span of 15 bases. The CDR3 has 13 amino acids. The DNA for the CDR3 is TGTGCCATAAGGAGCCCCCCCCACTATGGCTACACCTTC. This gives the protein CAIRSPPHYGYTF.

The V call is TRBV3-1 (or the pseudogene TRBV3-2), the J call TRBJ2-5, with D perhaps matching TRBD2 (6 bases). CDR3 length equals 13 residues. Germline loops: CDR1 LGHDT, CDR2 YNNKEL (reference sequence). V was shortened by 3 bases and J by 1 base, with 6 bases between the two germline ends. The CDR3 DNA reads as TGTGCCAGCAGCCAGGGACTCCAAGAGACCCAGTACTTC. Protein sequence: CASSQGLQETQYF.

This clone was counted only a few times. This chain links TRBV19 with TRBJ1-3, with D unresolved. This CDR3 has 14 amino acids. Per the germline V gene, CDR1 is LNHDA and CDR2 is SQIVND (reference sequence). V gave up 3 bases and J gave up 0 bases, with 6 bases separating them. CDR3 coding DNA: TGTGCCAGTAGTATCACAAGCTCTGGAAACACCATATATTTT. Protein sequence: CASSITSSGNTIYF.

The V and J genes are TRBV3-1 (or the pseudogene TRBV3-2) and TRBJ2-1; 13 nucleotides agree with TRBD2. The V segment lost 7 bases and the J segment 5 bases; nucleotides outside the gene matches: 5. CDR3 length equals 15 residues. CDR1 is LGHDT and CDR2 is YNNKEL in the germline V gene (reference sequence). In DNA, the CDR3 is TGTGCCAGCAAGACTAGCGGGGGGCCAGACAATGAGCAGTTCTTC. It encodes CASKTSGGPDNEQFF.

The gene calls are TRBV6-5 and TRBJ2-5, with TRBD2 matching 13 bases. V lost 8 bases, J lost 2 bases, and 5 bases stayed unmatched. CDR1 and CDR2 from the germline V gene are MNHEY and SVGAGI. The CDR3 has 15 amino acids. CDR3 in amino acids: CASGGLAGEQETQYF. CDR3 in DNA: TGTGCCAGCGGAGGACTAGCGGGGGAACAAGAGACCCAGTACTTC.

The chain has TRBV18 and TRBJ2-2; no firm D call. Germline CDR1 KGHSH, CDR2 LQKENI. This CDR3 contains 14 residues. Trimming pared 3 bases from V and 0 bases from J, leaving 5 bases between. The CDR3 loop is CASSPSPNTGELFF. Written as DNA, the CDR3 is TGTGCCAGCTCACCGTCTCCGAACACCGGGGAGCTGTTTTTT. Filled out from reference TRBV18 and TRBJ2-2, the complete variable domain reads NAGVMQNPRHLVRRRGQEARLRCSPMKGHSHVYWYRQLPEEGLKFMVYLQKENIIDESGMPKERFSAEFPKEGPSILRIQQVVRGDSAAYFCASSPSPNTGELFFGEGSRLTVL.

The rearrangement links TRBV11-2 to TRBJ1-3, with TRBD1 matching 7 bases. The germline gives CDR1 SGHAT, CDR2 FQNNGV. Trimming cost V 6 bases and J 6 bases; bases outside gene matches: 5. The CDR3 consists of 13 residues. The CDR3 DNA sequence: TGTGCCAGCAGGCTAACAGGGGTAAACACCATATATTTT. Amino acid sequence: CASRLTGVNTIYF.

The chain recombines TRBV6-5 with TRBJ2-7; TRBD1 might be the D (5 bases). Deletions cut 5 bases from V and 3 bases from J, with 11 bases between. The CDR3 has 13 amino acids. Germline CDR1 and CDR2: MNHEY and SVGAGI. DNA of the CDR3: TGTGCCAGCAGTCACCGACAGATCTACGAGCAGTACTTC. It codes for CASSHRQIYEQYF.

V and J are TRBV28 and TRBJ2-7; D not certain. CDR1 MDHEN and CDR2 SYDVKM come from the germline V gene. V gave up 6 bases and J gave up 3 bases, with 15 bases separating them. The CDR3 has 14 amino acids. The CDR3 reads CASSGPSADYEQYF. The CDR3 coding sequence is TGTGCCAGCAGCGGTCCCAGCGCCGACTACGAGCAGTACTTC. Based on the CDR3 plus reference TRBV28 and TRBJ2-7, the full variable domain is DVKVTQSSRYLVKRTGEKVFLECVQDMDHENMFWYRQDPGLGLRLIYFSYDVKMKEKGDIPEGYSVSREKKERFSLILESASTNQTSMYLCASSGPSADYEQYFGPGTRLTVT.

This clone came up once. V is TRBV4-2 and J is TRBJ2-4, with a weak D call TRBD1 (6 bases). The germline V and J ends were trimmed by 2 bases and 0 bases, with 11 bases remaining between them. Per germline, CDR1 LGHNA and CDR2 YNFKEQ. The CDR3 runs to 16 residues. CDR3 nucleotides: TGTGCCAGCAGCCAATCAACAGGGATAGCCAAAAACATTCAGTACTTC. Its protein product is CASSQSTGIAKNIQYF.

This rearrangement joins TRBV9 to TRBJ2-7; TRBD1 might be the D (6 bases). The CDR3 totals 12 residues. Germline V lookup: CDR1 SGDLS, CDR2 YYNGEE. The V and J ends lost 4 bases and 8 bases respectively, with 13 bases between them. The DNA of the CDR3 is TGTGCCAGCAGCCGGGACAATCACAAGCAGTACTTC. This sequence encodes CASSRDNHKQYF.

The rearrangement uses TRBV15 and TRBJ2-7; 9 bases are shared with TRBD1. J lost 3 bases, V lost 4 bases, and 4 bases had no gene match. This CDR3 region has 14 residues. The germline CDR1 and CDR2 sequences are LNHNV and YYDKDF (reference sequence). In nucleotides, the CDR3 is TGTGCCACCAGCACCGACAGGGGGGGCTACGAGCAGTACTTC. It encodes CATSTDRGGYEQYF.

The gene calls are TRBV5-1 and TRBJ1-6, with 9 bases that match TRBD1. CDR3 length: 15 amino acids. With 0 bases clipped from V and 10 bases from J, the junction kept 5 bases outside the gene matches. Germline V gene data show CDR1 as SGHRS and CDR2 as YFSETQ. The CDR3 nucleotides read TGCGCCAGCAGCTTGGACGGGACAGGGAGCTCACCCCTCCACTTT. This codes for CASSLDGTGSSPLHF.

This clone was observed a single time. The CDR3 sequence: CASSSEGVVDTGELFF. The CDR3 nucleotides are TGCGCCAGCAGCTCTGAGGGGGTGGTGGACACCGGGGAGCTGTTTTTT. The V gene is TRBV5-1, the J gene TRBJ2-2; perhaps TRBD1 as D (6 bases). The germline V gene has CDR1 SGHRS and CDR2 YFSETQ. V lost 3 bases to trimming and J lost 3 bases, with 15 bases between them. CDR3 length equals 16 residues.

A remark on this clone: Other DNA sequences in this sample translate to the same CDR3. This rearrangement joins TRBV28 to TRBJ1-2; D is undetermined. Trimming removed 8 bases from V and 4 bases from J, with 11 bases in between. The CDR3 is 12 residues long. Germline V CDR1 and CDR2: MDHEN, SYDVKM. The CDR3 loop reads CASSSRVYGYTF. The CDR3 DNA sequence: TGTGCCAGCTCGTCTCGAGTCTATGGCTACACCTTC.

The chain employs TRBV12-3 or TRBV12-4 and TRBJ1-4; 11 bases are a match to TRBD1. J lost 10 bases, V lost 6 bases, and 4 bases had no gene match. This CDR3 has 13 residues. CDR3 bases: TGTGCCAGCAGGGGGACAGGGGGAGGAAAACTGTTTTTT. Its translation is CASRGTGGGKLFF.

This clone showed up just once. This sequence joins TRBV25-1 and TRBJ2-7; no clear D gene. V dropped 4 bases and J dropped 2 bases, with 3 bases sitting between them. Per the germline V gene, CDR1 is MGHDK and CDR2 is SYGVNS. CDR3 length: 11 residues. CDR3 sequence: CASSAAYEQYF. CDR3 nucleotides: TGTGCCAGCAGTGCAGCCTACGAGCAGTACTTC.

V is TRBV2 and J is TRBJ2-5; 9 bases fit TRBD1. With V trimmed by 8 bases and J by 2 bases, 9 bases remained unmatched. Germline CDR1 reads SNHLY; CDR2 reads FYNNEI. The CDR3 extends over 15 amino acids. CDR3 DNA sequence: TGTGCCAGCGGGGAGAGACAGGGGGGACAAGAGACCCAGTACTTC. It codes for CASGERQGGQETQYF. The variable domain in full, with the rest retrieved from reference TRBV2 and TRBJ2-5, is EPEVTQTPSHQVTQMGQEVILRCVPISNHLYFYWYRQILGQKVEFLVSFYNNEISEKSEIFDDQFSVERPDGSNFTLKIRSTKLEDSAMYFCASGERQGGQETQYFGPGTRLLVL.